This T cell receptor beta chain was documented in a study of blood T cells in healthy people across ages. This clonotype was observed a handful of times. With a J-beta primer mix and a sample-barcoded 5' primer, a second PCR ran about 7 to 12 cycles. TCRdb analysed the 5' RACE reads with MiXCR anew, one entry per CDR3 protein. The sample contains 550,000 to 650,000 distinct CDR3 sequences, approximately 26% of which appear only once. The sample also formed part of further work on T cells of mothers and their children.

The TCR comes from a boy aged 2 to 9 in good health. Sample: blood.

CDR3 region: CASMTSGRYNEQFF. As DNA, the CDR3 is TGTGCCAGCATGACTAGCGGGAGATACAATGAGCAGTTCTTC. V is TRBV6-1 and J is TRBJ2-1; 12 bases agree with TRBD2. Germline values: CDR1 MNHNS, CDR2 SASEGT. V was clipped by 7 bases and J by 4 bases; unmatched bases: 2. This CDR3 contains 14 residues.